This TCR beta chain was profiled in a study of early T cells in non-severe SARS-CoV-2 infection. TCRdb reprocessed the 5' RACE reads with MiXCR, giving one entry per CDR3 protein. The table has around 46,000 distinct CDR3 sequences, roughly 5.4% seen once. V shed 8 bases and J shed 3 bases, with 4 bases lying between them. The germline gives CDR1 MNHNS, CDR2 SASEGT. This CDR3 is 10 amino acids long. At least ten counts were recorded for this clonotype. V gene TRBV6-1 combines with J gene TRBJ1-2; the D is unclear. The sample here was whole blood, taken at baseline. The sequence derives from an adult who was a healthcare worker with PCR-confirmed SARS-CoV-2 infection or an uninfected control (not recorded which). CDR3 loop: CASGHYGYTF. Written as DNA, the CDR3 is TGTGCCAGCGGACACTATGGCTACACCTTC.